Below, 30 T cell receptor beta chains from the same sample are listed, as sequenced in a study of early T cells in non-severe SARS-CoV-2 infection. TCRdb reanalysed the 5' RACE reads using MiXCR and keeps one entry per CDR3 protein. In the table there are about 100,000 distinct CDR3 sequences, around 10% of which are singletons. Sequencing was carried out using whole blood. The source is an adult who was a healthcare worker with PCR-confirmed SARS-CoV-2 infection or an uninfected control (not recorded which).

Only a few counts were recorded for this clonotype. This chain connects TRBV28 to TRBJ1-5; 7 bases align to TRBD1. V was pared by 4 bases and J by 0 bases, with 0 bases of the junction left unmatched. CDR1 and CDR2 from the germline V gene are MDHEN and SYDVKM. The CDR3 has 14 amino acids. CDR3 protein: CASSWDSSNQPQHF. CDR3 DNA sequence: TGTGCCAGCAGTTGGGACAGTAGCAATCAGCCCCAGCATTTT. The full variable domain, in which reference TRBV28 and TRBJ1-5 provide the parts outside the CDR3, is DVKVTQSSRYLVKRTGEKVFLECVQDMDHENMFWYRQDPGLGLRLIYFSYDVKMKEKGDIPEGYSVSREKKERFSLILESASTNQTSMYLCASSWDSSNQPQHFGDGTRLSIL.

This clonotype was detected many times. The chain uses TRBV5-1 and TRBJ2-3; D may be TRBD1 or TRBD2 (5 bases each). The germline V gene encodes CDR1 SGHRS and CDR2 YFSETQ. Trimming took 5 bases from V and 5 from J, leaving 18 bases between them. The CDR3 is made up of 15 amino acids. The CDR3 nucleotides read TGCGCCAGCAGAGCCTGGGACCGGAGAGGAGATACGCAGTATTTT. Translating gives CASRAWDRRGDTQYF.

The V gene is TRBV6-5, the J gene TRBJ2-7; D remains unclear. The CDR3 is made up of 13 amino acids. Germline V gives CDR1 MNHEY, CDR2 SVGAGI. The V and J ends lost 7 bases and 6 bases respectively, with 16 bases between them. The DNA of the CDR3 is TGTGCCAGCACTCCCGGGTCCTGGGGCGAGCAGTACTTC. Protein: CASTPGSWGEQYF.

This clonotype was seen many times. V and J are TRBV20-1 and TRBJ2-7; 10 bases line up with TRBD2. CDR3 size: 15 residues. Germline CDR1 DFQATT, CDR2 SNEGSKA (reference sequence). V was pared by 3 bases and J by 0 bases, with 5 bases of the junction left unmatched. CDR3 region: CSASLAGDPSYEQYF. The CDR3, as DNA: TGCAGTGCTAGTCTAGCGGGAGACCCCTCCTACGAGCAGTACTTC.

This clonotype appeared many times. This chain uses TRBV13 with TRBJ1-2; D gene uncertain. This CDR3 comprises 15 residues. The V end lost 5 bases, the J end lost 4 bases, and 17 bases lay between the germline ends. CDR1 is PRHDT, CDR2 FYEKMQ, per germline (reference sequence). CDR3 bases: TGTGCCAGCAGCCTCTCTATGGGGATCGCCTATGGCTACACCTTC. This encodes CASSLSMGIAYGYTF.

This clonotype was counted many times. CDR3 nucleotide sequence: TGTGCCAGCAGTGAAAGCTACGAGCAGTACTTC. Encoded protein: CASSESYEQYF. The genes are TRBV25-1 and TRBJ2-7; D is unclear. V lost 2 bases, J lost 3 bases, and 2 bases lay in between. Germline V gene lookup returns CDR1 MGHDK and CDR2 SYGVNS. This CDR3 comprises 11 residues.

The chain has TRBV4-2 and TRBJ1-6; no clear D. Germline lookup yields CDR1 LGHNA and CDR2 YNFKEQ. This CDR3 comprises 15 residues. Trimming left V 0 bases short and J 6 bases short, with 9 bases between. This chain's CDR3 is CASSQDLRSNSPLHF. Written as DNA, the CDR3 is TGTGCCAGCAGCCAAGATTTACGGAGTAATTCACCCCTCCACTTT.

This clonotype was counted at least ten times. This chain links TRBV7-8 with TRBJ1-1; the D is unclear. The CDR3 extends over 13 amino acids. V lost 2 bases and J lost 3, with 7 bases in between. Germline-derived CDR1 and CDR2 are SGHVS and FQNEAQ. In DNA, the CDR3 is TGTGCCAGCAGCTTATCTTGGGACACTGAAGCTTTCTTT. Encoded protein: CASSLSWDTEAFF.

The table lists this clonotype with many counts. The chain uses TRBV6-5 and TRBJ1-2; TRBD1 aligns across 7 bases. The CDR3 is made up of 17 amino acids. The germline CDR1 and CDR2 sequences are MNHEY and SVGAGI. V lost 4 bases, J lost 2 bases, and 13 bases stayed unmatched. The CDR3 protein is CASSSRTGFVLNYGYTF. The CDR3 bases are TGTGCCAGCAGTTCACGGACAGGCTTCGTATTAAACTATGGCTACACCTTC.

This chain uses TRBV7-2 with TRBJ2-1; D unresolved. CDR3 length: 13 residues. Germline CDR1 and CDR2: SGHTA and FQGNSA. V lost 3 bases and J 5 bases, leaving 8 bases between the germline ends. The CDR3, as DNA: TGTGCCAGCAGCTTGTACATCAACAATGAGCAGTTCTTC. This codes for CASSLYINNEQFF.

The J gene is TRBJ2-6, the V gene TRBV10-3; TRBD1 matches 7 bases. The V segment lost 2 bases and the J segment 2 bases; nucleotides outside the gene matches: 9. This CDR3 is 18 amino acids long. Germline lookup yields CDR1 ENHRY and CDR2 SYGVKD. The CDR3 spells CAISEPRTGQAGANVLTF. The CDR3 DNA is TGTGCCATCAGTGAGCCAAGGACAGGACAGGCTGGGGCCAACGTCCTGACTTTC.

Of note for this clonotype: A read error may be the cause here, since a much bigger clone is one base away. The chain links TRBV4-3 to TRBJ2-3; the D gene is possibly TRBD1 (6 bases). V lost 2 bases and J 3 bases, leaving 15 bases between the germline ends. Germline lookup yields CDR1 LGHNA and CDR2 YSLEER. CDR3 size: 16 residues. Here the CDR3 reads CASSQSRQGLTDTQYF. CDR3 nucleotide sequence: TGCGCCAGCAGCCAATCTCGGCAGGGGTTGACAGATACGCAGTATTTT.

This clonotype was picked up many times. V gene TRBV5-1 combines with J gene TRBJ1-1; the match to TRBD1 covers 9 bases. Trimming at V came to 3 bases and at J to 4 bases, leaving 10 bases not matched to a gene. CDR1 SGHRS and CDR2 YFSETQ come from the germline V gene. The CDR3 totals 16 residues. CDR3 sequence: CASSWFGQGRATEAFF. DNA of the CDR3: TGCGCCAGCAGCTGGTTTGGACAGGGGCGCGCCACTGAAGCTTTCTTT.

The sample holds many counts of this clonotype. The V gene is TRBV6-6, the J gene TRBJ2-1; 8 bases match TRBD2. The CDR3 covers 16 residues. Trimming at V came to 2 bases and at J to 6 bases, leaving 9 bases not matched to a gene. Germline CDR1 and CDR2: MNHNY and SVGAGI (reference sequence). CDR3 residues: CASSYPGVAGRNEQFF. As DNA, the CDR3 is TGTGCCAGCAGTTACCCCGGGGTAGCGGGACGCAATGAGCAGTTCTTC.

At least ten counts were recorded for this clonotype. The V call is TRBV20-1, the J call TRBJ1-5; D is unresolved. Germline V gene lookup returns CDR1 DFQATT and CDR2 SNEGSKA (reference sequence). Trimming removed 5 bases from V and 2 bases from J, with 13 bases in between. The CDR3 has 14 residues. Here the CDR3 DNA reads TGCAGTGCTCCGGACCACCTCGGCAATCAGCCCCAGCATTTT. It encodes CSAPDHLGNQPQHF.

This clonotype was seen ten or more times. V gene TRBV10-2 combines with J gene TRBJ2-4; the D gene is possibly TRBD1 (5 bases). V gave up 8 bases and J gave up 8 bases, with 19 bases separating them. Germline loops: CDR1 WSHSY, CDR2 SAAADI. This CDR3 region has 14 residues. In DNA form, the CDR3 reads TGCGCCAGCTCCTCATGGGGCAAACAGTACATTCAGTACTTC. Translating it yields CASSSWGKQYIQYF.

Concerning this clonotype: A much larger clone differs by one base, so this may be a read error. The chain is built from TRBV30 and TRBJ1-2; no reliable D call. CDR3 length: 13 residues. The ends were cut back, 0 bases at V and 6 bases at J, with 11 bases in the middle. The germline gives CDR1 GTSNPN, CDR2 SVGIG (reference sequence). CDR3 protein: CAWSVWWADGYTF. CDR3 in DNA: TGTGCCTGGAGTGTGTGGTGGGCGGATGGCTACACCTTC.

The V gene is TRBV30, the J gene TRBJ2-1, with D maybe TRBD2 (5 bases). The CDR3 runs to 14 residues. Germline V lookup: CDR1 GTSNPN, CDR2 SVGIG (reference sequence). The V and J ends lost 5 bases and 6 bases respectively, with 17 bases between them. CDR3 loop: CAWVSGYLGNEQFF. DNA for the CDR3: TGTGCCTGGGTCAGCGGTTACTTGGGCAATGAGCAGTTCTTC.

V is TRBV20-1 and J is TRBJ2-7, with D hard to call. Between the trimmed V and J ends, which lost 3 bases and 2 bases, there was a span of 8 bases. The CDR3 contains 12 residues. CDR1 and CDR2 from the germline V gene are DFQATT and SNEGSKA (reference sequence). The CDR3 spells CSASLATYEQYF. The CDR3 DNA follows: TGCAGTGCTAGTCTGGCAACCTACGAGCAGTACTTC.

This clonotype was seen ten or more times. This sequence joins TRBV2 and TRBJ2-1, with D possibly TRBD2 on 5 matching bases. From germline, CDR1 is SNHLY and CDR2 FYNNEI. Trimming cost V 3 bases and J 1 base, with 16 bases left between them. The CDR3 is 17 residues long. The CDR3 region has the DNA TGTGCCAGCAGTGACGGTGGACTCACGACATCCTACAATGAGCAGTTCTTC. It translates to CASSDGGLTTSYNEQFF.

The chain couples TRBV20-1 to TRBJ2-7; TRBD1 aligns across 7 bases. CDR1 is DFQATT and CDR2 is SNEGSKA in the germline V gene (reference sequence). J lost 0 bases, V lost 3 bases, and 5 bases had no gene match. The CDR3 sequence is 14 residues long. Here the CDR3 reads CSASAGTDSYEQYF. DNA of the CDR3: TGCAGTGCTAGCGCCGGGACAGACTCCTACGAGCAGTACTTC.

This clonotype occurred many times. V usage is TRBV5-1 and J usage is TRBJ1-6; 7 bases are a match to TRBD1. With V trimmed by 3 bases and J by 13 bases, 10 bases remained unmatched. The germline gives CDR1 SGHRS, CDR2 YFSETQ. This CDR3 contains 14 residues. CDR3 bases: TGCGCCAGCAGCTCCGGGACAGCCACTGCTCCCCTCCACTTT. Translation gives CASSSGTATAPLHF.

The V and J genes are TRBV7-9 and TRBJ2-7, with 8 bases aligning to TRBD2. V lost 0 bases, J lost 6 bases, and 7 bases stayed unmatched. Per the germline V gene, CDR1 is SEHNR and CDR2 is FQNEAQ (reference sequence). The CDR3 loop spans 15 amino acids. CDR3: CASSLARGAAGEQYF. CDR3 coding DNA: TGTGCCAGCAGCTTAGCGCGGGGGGCTGCTGGCGAGCAGTACTTC.

The table lists this clonotype with many counts. The chain combines TRBV2 with TRBJ2-4, with D possibly matching TRBD2 (5 bases). Germline CDR1 SNHLY, CDR2 FYNNEI. This CDR3 has 14 residues. The germline V and J ends were trimmed by 3 bases and 1 base, with 7 bases remaining between them. The chain's CDR3 is CASSDRGAKNIQYF. CDR3 sequence (DNA): TGTGCCAGCAGTGATCGGGGTGCCAAAAACATTCAGTACTTC.

Many counts were recorded for this clonotype. This chain uses TRBV18 with TRBJ2-5; D unclear. V was pared by 3 bases and J by 2 bases, with 16 bases between. CDR1 and CDR2 (germline): KGHSH, LQKENI. The CDR3 loop spans 16 amino acids. The CDR3: CASSPYYSADQETQYF. CDR3 nucleotide sequence: TGTGCCAGCTCACCGTACTACAGTGCCGATCAAGAGACCCAGTACTTC.

This clonotype was recorded many times. This sequence joins TRBV4-3 and TRBJ1-1; D not certain. Trimming took 0 bases from V and 4 from J, leaving 6 bases between them. CDR1 and CDR2 from the germline V gene are LGHNA and YSLEER. CDR3 length: 13 residues. The CDR3 bases are TGCGCCAGCAGCCAAGACTTCTCCACTGAAGCTTTCTTT. Translating it yields CASSQDFSTEAFF.

At least ten counts were recorded for this clonotype. The chain combines TRBV5-6 with TRBJ1-1; D is unresolved. Trimming cost V 0 bases and J 5 bases, with 5 bases left between them. The CDR3 totals 12 residues. In germline, CDR1 is SGHDT, CDR2 YYEEEE. The CDR3 DNA follows: TGTGCCAGCAGCTTGGGGCAGACTGAAGCTTTCTTT. It translates to CASSLGQTEAFF.

The rearrangement uses TRBV7-2 and TRBJ1-2, with D maybe TRBD1 (6 bases). The CDR3 spans 13 residues. Germline CDR1 reads SGHTA; CDR2 reads FQGNSA. V gave up 4 bases and J gave up 4 bases, with 10 bases separating them. CDR3 DNA sequence: TGTGCCAGCAGCTGGGACAAGTCCTATGGCTACACCTTC. Protein: CASSWDKSYGYTF.

This clonotype appeared a few times. The rearrangement joins TRBV11-2 to TRBJ2-3; 8 bases agree with TRBD1. Germline lookup yields CDR1 SGHAT and CDR2 FQNNGV. The CDR3 has 15 residues. V gave up 5 bases and J gave up 2 bases; unmatched junction bases: 6. CDR3 DNA: TGTGCCAGCAGCGCCGGGACAGGACACACAGATACGCAGTATTTT. It specifies CASSAGTGHTDTQYF.

J is TRBJ2-1 and V is TRBV12-3 or TRBV12-4, with 9 bases that match TRBD1. Germline trimming cut 6 bases from V and 9 bases from J; bases unmatched to any gene: 9. CDR3 size: 14 residues. This chain's CDR3 is CASSHRQGESEQFF. The CDR3 DNA reads TGTGCCAGCAGCCACCGACAGGGGGAGAGTGAGCAGTTCTTC.